The clone carrying this TCR beta chain showed up just a few times. This sample was included in a study of blood T cell repertoires in COVID-19. Across the study: The study drew acute and convalescent COVID-19 samples from the United States, Italy and Spain. PBMCs, B-cell-depleted T cells, or T cells provided the cDNA or gDNA that made up the material.

Original processing notes: Cell counts per sample came from amplifying reference gene primers. Repertoires were generated with immunoSEQ multiplex PCR, while TCRdb's copy carries only in-frame clones and drops some. The D gene and trimming were derived from the DNA, and the V and J assignments and clone size from that table. Of 85,000 to 110,000 clones listed, approximately 90% are singletons. The V and J ends lost 3 bases and 4 bases respectively, with 12 bases between them. The CDR3 totals 14 residues. The germline CDR1 and CDR2 sequences are LNHDA and SQIVND (reference sequence). This sequence originates from a man aged 50-59 years in a cohort sampled during active COVID-19. The sequencing sample was made of peripheral blood. V usage is TRBV19 and J usage is TRBJ1-1, with D maybe TRBD1 (5 bases). CDR3 in DNA: TGTGCCAGTAGTATGTGGGGCGGCCGCACTGAAGCTTTCTTT. It is translated as CASSMWGGRTEAFF.